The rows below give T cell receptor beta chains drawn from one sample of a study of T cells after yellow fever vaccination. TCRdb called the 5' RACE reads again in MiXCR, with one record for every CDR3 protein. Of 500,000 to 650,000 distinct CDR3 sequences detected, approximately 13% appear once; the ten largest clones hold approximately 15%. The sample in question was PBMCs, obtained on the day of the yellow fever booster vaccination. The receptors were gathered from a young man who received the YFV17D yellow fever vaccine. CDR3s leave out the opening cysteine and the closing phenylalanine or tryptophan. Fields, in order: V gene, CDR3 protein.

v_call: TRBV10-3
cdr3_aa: AISGKDRSYEQY

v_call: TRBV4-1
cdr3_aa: ASSQAGTGSYGYT

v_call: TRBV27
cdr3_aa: ASSPLRDPGDTQY

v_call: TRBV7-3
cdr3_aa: ASSQLAGEIGELF

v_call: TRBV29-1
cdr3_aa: SVEPRGTQY

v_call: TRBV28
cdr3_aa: ASTPRRAGEKLF

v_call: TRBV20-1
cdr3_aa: SAPTSGSSRETQY

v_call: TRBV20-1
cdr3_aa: SAYTGHSKTEAF

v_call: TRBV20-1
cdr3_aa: SAPRGVAYEQY

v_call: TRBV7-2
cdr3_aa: ASSLDRSSEAF

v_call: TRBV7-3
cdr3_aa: ASSSTRTGGNTEAF

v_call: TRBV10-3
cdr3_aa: AISLQEHEQY

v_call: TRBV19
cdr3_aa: ASSSRPSASAKNIQY

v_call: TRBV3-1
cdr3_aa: ASSPGQKTDTQY

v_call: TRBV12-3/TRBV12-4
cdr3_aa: ASRDRGGETQY

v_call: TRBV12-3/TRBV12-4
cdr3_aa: ASSEGQGDYGYT

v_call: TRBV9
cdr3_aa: ASSLSSGRTGELF

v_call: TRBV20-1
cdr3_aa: SARGGSADTQY

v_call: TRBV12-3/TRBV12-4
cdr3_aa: ASSLRGGMF

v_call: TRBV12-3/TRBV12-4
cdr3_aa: ASSARSTDTQY

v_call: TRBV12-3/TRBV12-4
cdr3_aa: ASTLRLRGYEQY

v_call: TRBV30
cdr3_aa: AWSTGQGKADTQY

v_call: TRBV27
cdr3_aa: ASSYGTEHSPLH

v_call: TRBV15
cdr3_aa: ATSREGAGGTQNEQY

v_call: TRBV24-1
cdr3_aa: ATSDGPAGGYNEQF

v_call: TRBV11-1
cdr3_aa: ASGRAGVGDTQY

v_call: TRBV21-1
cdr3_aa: ASSTPGLAGGADTQY

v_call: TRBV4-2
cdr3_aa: ASSQEGALREKLF

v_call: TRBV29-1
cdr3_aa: SVVVQGGSTEAF

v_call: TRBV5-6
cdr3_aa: ASSPGAGNGYT

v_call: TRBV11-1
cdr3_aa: ASSKGQGSLYEQY

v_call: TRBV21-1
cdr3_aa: ASSNYWTGNRTDTQY

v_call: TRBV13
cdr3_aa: ASRPYTRPNEQY

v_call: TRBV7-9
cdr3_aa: ASSMSGGNTGELF

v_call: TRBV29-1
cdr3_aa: SVVEPGLYRNEQF

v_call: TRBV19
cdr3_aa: ASSIRSNEQF

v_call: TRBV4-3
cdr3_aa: ASSQVTSGTHEQY

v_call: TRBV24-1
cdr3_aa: AATGGRSTGELF

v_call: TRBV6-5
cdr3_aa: ASSYSGVFGAGELF

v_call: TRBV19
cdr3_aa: ASSGTTRQETQY

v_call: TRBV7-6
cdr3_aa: ASQLRGGELF

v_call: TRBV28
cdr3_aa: ASKTDRGINQPQH